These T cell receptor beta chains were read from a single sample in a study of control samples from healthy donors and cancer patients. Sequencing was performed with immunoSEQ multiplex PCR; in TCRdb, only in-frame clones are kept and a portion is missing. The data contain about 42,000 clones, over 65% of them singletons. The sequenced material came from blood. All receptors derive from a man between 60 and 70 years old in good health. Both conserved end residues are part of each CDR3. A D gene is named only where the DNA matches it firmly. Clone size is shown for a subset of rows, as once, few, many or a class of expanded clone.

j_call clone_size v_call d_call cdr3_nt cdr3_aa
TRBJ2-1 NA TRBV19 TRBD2 TGTGCCAGTAGTATACGACCAGCGGGGGGCCATTATTACAATGAGCAGTTCTTC CASSIRPAGGHYYNEQFF
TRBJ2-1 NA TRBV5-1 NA TGCGCCAGCAGCTTGGTTGCAGGGTTGAATGAGCAGTTCTTC CASSLVAGLNEQFF
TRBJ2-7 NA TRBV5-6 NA TGTGCCAGCAGCTTGGGGGACTTTTCCTACGAGCAGTACTTC CASSLGDFSYEQYF
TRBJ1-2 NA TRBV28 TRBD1 TGTGCCAGCAGTTTAAGACAGGGGGCAAATGGCTACACCTTC CASSLRQGANGYTF
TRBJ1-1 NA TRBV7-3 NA TGTGCCAGCAGCTTGGGACATTCGAACACTGAAGCTTTCTTT CASSLGHSNTEAFF
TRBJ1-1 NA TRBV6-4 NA TGTGCCAGCAGACCCGGGGTTGGGGCTGAAGCTTTCTTT CASRPGVGAEAFF
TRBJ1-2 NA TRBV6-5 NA TGTGCCAGCAGTTACTCGAATAGGGCCCTCGATGGCTACACCTTC CASSYSNRALDGYTF
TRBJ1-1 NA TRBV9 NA TGTGCCAGCAGCGTGGGGATGAACACTGAAGCTTTCTTT CASSVGMNTEAFF
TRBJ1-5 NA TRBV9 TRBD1 TGTGCCAGCAGCGCTACAGGGGGCGGTCAGCCCCAGCATTTT CASSATGGGQPQHF
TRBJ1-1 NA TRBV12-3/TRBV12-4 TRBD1 TGTGCCAGCAGTTTATCCAGGGGGACTGAAGCTTTCTTT CASSLSRGTEAFF
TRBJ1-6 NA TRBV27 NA TGTGCCAGCAGTTGGGGGGTTGAGGATTCACCCCTCCACTTT CASSWGVEDSPLHF
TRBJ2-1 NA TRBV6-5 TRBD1 TGTGCCAGCAGTCCGGACAGGGTAAATGAGCAGTTCTTC CASSPDRVNEQFF
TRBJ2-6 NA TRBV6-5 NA TGTGCCAGCAGGTCTTCCTCTGGGGCCAACGTCCTGACTTTC CASRSSSGANVLTF
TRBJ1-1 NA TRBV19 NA TGTGCCAGTAGTATATATCGGGAAGCTTTCTTT CASSIYREAFF
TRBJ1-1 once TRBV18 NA TGTGCCAGCTCCTCGACCGGACACGGGATGAACACTGAAGCTTTCTTT CASSSTGHGMNTEAFF
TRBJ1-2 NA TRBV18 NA TGTGCCAGCTCACCCGTGGTCAGTAACTATGGCTACACCTTC CASSPVVSNYGYTF
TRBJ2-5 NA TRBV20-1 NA TGCAGTGGATCCGGGAGAGAGACCCAGTACTTC CSGSGRETQYF
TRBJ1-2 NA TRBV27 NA TGTGCCAGCAGTGACACCAACCCTCGGCTTTATGGCTACACCTTC CASSDTNPRLYGYTF
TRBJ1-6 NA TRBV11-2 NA TGTGCCAGCAGCCGGCCAGGGGTCACTAATAATTCACCCCTCCACTTT CASSRPGVTNNSPLHF
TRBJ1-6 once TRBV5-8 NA TGTGCCAGCAGCACAAGGGGGACGGTGTGGAATTCACCCCTCCACTTT CASSTRGTVWNSPLHF
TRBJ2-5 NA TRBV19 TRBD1 TGTGCCAGTAGTATATCCACGCTTAGGGGGCGAGAGACCCAGTACTTC CASSISTLRGRETQYF
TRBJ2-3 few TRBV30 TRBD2 TGTGCCTGGAGTGAGGTGGGAGGGCCGACAGATACGCAGTATTTT CAWSEVGGPTDTQYF
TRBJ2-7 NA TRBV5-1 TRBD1 TGCGCCAGCAGCTTGCCCGGGACAGGAGAATACGAGCAGTACTTC CASSLPGTGEYEQYF
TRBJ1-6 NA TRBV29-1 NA TGCAGCGTTGCGGGGGGTCCAAATTCACCCCTCCACTTT CSVAGGPNSPLHF
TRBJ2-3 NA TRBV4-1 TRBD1 TGCGCCAGCAGCCTTGGACAGGGGACAGATACGCAGTATTTT CASSLGQGTDTQYF
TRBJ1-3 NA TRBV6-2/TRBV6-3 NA TGTGCCAGCAGTTCAATGTTCTCTGGAAACACCATATATTTT CASSSMFSGNTIYF
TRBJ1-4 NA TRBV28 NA TGTGCCAGCAGTTTGGCCGAGGGAAAACTGTTTTTT CASSLAEGKLFF
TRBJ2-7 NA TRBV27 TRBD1 TGTGCCAGCAAGGGACAGCCGACCTACGAGCAGTACTTC CASKGQPTYEQYF
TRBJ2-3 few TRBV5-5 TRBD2 TGTGCCAGCAGCTTGGGAGCGGGGGGCCGCGGCGATACGCAGTATTTT CASSLGAGGRGDTQYF
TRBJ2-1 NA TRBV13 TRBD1 TGTGCCAGCAGCTTTCCGGGACAGACCTACAATGAGCAGTTCTTC CASSFPGQTYNEQFF
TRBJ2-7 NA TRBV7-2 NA TGTGCCAGCAGCTTCCAAATAGCCGGCACCTACGAGCAGTACTTC CASSFQIAGTYEQYF
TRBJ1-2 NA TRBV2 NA TGTGCCAGCAGTGAACAGGCTCCATCCGGCTACACCTTC CASSEQAPSGYTF
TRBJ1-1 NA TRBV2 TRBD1 TGTGCCAGCAGTGAAATAGACAGGGGAGGCACTGAAGCTTTCTTT CASSEIDRGGTEAFF
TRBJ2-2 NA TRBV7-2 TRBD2 TGTGCCAGCAGCCCGAGGCGGACTAGCGCATCGAACACCGGGGAGCTGTTTTTT CASSPRRTSASNTGELFF
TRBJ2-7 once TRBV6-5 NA TGTGCCAGCAGTTTCCGGGCCGAGCAGTACTTC CASSFRAEQYF
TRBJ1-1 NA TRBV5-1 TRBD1 TGCGCCTCCAGAACGACAGGGGGAGACCCTGAAGCTTTCTTT CASRTTGGDPEAFF
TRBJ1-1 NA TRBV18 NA TGTGCCAGCTCAGCCAGGGAGAACACTGAAGCTTTCTTT CASSARENTEAFF
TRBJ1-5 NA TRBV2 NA TGTGCCAGCACCCGAATGCCTCCAGGGAATCAGCCCCAGCATTTT CASTRMPPGNQPQHF
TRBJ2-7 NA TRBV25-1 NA TGTGCCAGCAGCCGATCGGACAGACGACGCTACGAGCAGTACTTC CASSRSDRRRYEQYF
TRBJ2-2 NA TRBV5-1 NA TGCGCCAGCAGCTTGCAAGGTATAACGAACACCGGGGAGCTGTTTTTT CASSLQGITNTGELFF
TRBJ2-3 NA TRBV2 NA TGTGCCAGCAGCCGCGAGGCCCTGGGTACGCAGTATTTT CASSREALGTQYF
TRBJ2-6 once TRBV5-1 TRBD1 TGCGCCAGCAGCTTCTTGACAGGGACGGGATTCTCTGGGGCCAACGTCCTGACTTTC CASSFLTGTGFSGANVLTF
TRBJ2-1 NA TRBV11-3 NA TGTGCCAGCAGCTTAGCTGGCGCTTACAATGAGCAGTTCTTC CASSLAGAYNEQFF